Only a few counts were recorded for the clone carrying this TCR beta chain. What it recognizes is unknown. The CDR3 runs to 14 residues. V lost 0 bases to trimming and J lost 5 bases, with 10 bases between them. In germline, CDR1 is SGHTA, CDR2 FQGNSA. Repertoires were generated with immunoSEQ multiplex PCR, while TCRdb's copy carries only in-frame clones and drops some. The repertoire holds roughly 100,000 clones, with 85% to 90% as singletons. The data belong to a study of T cell responses to AZD1222 COVID-19 vaccine. Findings of the study overall: Two AZD1222 doses significantly raised spike-specific TCR breadth and depth over controls.

Source: peripheral blood, taken on day 0 of AZD1222 vaccination. This clonotype was sampled from an adult in good health. This chain links TRBV7-2 with TRBJ1-2; D is perhaps TRBD1 (5 bases). In nucleotides, the CDR3 is TGTGCCAGCAGCTTAGCGGCAGGGTGGTATGGCTACACCTTC. Its translation is CASSLAAGWYGYTF.